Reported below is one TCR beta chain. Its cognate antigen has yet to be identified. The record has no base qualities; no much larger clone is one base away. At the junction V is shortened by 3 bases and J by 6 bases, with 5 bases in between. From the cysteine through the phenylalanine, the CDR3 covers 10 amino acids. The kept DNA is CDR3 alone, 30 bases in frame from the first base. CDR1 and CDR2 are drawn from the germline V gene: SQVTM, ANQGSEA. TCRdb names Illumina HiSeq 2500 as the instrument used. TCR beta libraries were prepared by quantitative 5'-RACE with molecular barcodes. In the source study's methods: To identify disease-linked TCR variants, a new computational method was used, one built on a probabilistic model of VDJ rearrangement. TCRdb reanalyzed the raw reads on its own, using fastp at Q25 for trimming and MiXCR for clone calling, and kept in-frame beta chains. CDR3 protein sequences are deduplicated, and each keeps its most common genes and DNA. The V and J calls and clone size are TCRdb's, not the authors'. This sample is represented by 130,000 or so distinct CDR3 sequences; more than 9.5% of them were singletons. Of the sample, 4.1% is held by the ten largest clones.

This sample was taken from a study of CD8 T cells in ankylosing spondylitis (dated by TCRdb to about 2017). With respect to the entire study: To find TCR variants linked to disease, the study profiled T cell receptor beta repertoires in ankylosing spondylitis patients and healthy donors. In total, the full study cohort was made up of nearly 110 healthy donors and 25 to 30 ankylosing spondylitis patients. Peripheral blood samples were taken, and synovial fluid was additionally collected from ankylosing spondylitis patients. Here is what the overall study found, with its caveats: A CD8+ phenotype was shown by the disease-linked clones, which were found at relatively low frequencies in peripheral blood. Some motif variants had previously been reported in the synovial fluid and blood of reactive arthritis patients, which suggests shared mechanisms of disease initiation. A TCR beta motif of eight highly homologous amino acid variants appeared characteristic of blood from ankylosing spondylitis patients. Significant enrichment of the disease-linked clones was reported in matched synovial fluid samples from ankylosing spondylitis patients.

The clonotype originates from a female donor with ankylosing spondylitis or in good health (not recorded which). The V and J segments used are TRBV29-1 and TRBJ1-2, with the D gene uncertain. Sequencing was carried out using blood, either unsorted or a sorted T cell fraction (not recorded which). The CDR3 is CSVDGDGYTF. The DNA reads TGCAGCGTTGACGGGGATGGCTACACCTTC.